The T cell receptor (beta chain) under discussion was sequenced for a study of regulatory T cells in long-lasting Graves disease (dated by TCRdb to about 2021). For the study in its entirety: Persistent Graves' disease was defined as antithyroid drug treatment for over 5 years with persistently positive TSH receptor autoantibodies. Peripheral blood TCR sequencing and RNA sequencing compared persistent Graves' disease patients with newly diagnosed Graves' disease patients. The study was conducted in China and was registered as a clinical trial. On average, persistent Graves' disease patients in the clinical cohort had been on antithyroid drugs for about 10.3 years. A total of around 35 samples underwent TCR sequencing: some 13 from persistent and 20 from newly diagnosed Graves' disease patients. The study at large found these results: Only peripheral blood was studied, because thyroid tissue, the primary lesion, was inaccessible. TRBV28, TRBJ1-2 and TRBJ2-5 were preferentially used in persistent disease, while TRBV20-1 and TRBJ2-1 were favored in newly diagnosed disease. More public clonotypes were shared among persistent patients (under 3,000) than among newly diagnosed patients (966). Sequencing and analysis were restricted to the TCR beta chain. Lower TCR Shannon entropy and fewer highly expanded clones were observed in persistent Graves' disease patients than in newly diagnosed patients, which suggested clonal expansion. The authors noted that the small sample size was a limitation that may lower accuracy.

The library was built by means of multiplex PCR. Data came from an Illumina HiSeq 4000. TCR beta libraries were built with iRepertoire HTBI primers and Arm-PCR amplification of CDR3 regions. PCR products were gel purified before sequencing. In the authors' own workflow: Gene usage analysis of CDR3 amino acid clonotypes used the roughly 60 TRBV and approximately 13 TRBJ segments found across samples. Filtered high-quality paired reads were merged into contigs using COPE and FqMerger. Contigs were aligned with BLAST to IMGT TRBV, TRBD and TRBJ reference genes, and CDR3 was defined per IMGT. Any clonotype with a frequency above 0.1% was classified as a highly expanded clone. Shannon entropy served as the measure of repertoire diversity, while the Gini coefficient captured V-J evenness. Clonotypes shared by more than one individual were considered public. TCRdb redid the processing of the public reads, applying fastp at Q25 and MiXCR, and retained in-frame beta chains. One record per CDR3 amino acid sequence lists the most common genes and DNA. V and J calls and clone size were set by TCRdb, not the authors. The sample data list about 430,000 distinct CDR3 sequences, and about 21% of these were observed just once. 13% to 15% of the sample is in the top ten clones.

On this clonotype itself: The clone's antigen remains unknown. No qualities accompany the bases; no much larger clone lies one base away.

CDR1 and CDR2 were assigned from the germline V gene (reference sequence) as DFQATT and SNEGSKA. Trimming leaves V shorter by 3 bases and J shorter by 1 base, with the junction holding 9 bases beyond the gene matches. The CDR3 starts with the cysteine, ends with the phenylalanine, and has 15 residues. The retained sequence is limited to the CDR3, 45 bases, with the frame set at the first base. The time point label, as the study defines it: persistent/refractory GD, antithyroid drugs over 5 years with positive TRAb. For both TCR sequencing and RNA sequencing, RNA was extracted from PBMCs using TRIzol. The diagnosis of Graves' disease followed American Thyroid Association guidelines. Patients for the study were recruited at an endocrinology department in Xi'an, China. From each patient, around 9 milliliters of peripheral blood was collected into an EDTA anticoagulant tube. Ficoll Paque Plus density gradient separation was used to isolate PBMCs, and no further T cell sorting was performed. RNA quality was checked with an Agilent 2100 Bioanalyzer and agarose gel, and concentration with a NanoDrop 2000.

Sample: peripheral blood mononuclear cells (PBMCs), taken when the disease was refractory, from a patient treated with antithyroid drugs. The chain is made from TRBV20-1 and TRBJ2-7; TRBD1 matches 7 bases in the middle. The TCR sequence derives from a female donor with Graves disease. The CDR3 here reads CSASTTGSSSYEQYF. At the DNA level, the sequence is TGCAGTGCTAGCACGACAGGGTCCTCGTCCTACGAGCAGTACTTC.